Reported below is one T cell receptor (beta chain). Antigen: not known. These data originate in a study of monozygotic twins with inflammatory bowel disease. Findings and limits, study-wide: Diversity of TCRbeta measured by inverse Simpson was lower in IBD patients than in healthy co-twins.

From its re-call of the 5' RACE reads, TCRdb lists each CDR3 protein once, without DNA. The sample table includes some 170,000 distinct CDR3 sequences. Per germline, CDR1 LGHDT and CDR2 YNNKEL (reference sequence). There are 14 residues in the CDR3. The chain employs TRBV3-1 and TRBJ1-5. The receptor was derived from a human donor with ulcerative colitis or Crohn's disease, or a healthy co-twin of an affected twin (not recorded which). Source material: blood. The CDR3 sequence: CASSPGTGGRPQHF.